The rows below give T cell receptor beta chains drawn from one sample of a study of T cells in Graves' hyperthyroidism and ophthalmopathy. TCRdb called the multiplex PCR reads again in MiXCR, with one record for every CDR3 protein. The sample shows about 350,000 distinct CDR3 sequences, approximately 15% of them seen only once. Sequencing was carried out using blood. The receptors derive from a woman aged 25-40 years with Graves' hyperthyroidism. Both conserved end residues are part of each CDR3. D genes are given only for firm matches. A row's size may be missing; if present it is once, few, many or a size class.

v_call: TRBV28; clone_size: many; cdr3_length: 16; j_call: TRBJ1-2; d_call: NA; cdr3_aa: CASSFHKQGFGYGYTF; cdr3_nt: TGTGCCAGCAGTTTTCATAAACAGGGTTTCGGCTATGGCTACACCTTC
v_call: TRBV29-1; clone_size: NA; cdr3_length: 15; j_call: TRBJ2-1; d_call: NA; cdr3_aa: CSVGGAAVSYNEQFF; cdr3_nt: TGCAGCGTTGGTGGGGCTGCTGTCTCCTACAATGAGCAGTTCTTC
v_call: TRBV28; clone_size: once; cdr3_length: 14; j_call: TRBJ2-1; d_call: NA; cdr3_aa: CASSLSLRPNEQFF; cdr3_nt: TGTGCCAGCAGTCTATCCCTTAGACCCAATGAGCAGTTCTTC
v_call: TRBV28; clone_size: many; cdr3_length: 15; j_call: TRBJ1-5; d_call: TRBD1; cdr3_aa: CASSFGTGGRQPQHF; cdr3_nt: TGTGCCAGCAGTTTCGGGACAGGGGGGAGGCAGCCCCAGCATTTT
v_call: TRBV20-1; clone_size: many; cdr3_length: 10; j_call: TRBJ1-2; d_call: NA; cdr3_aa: CSAGRGGYTF; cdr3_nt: TGCAGTGCTGGCCGAGGCGGCTACACCTTC
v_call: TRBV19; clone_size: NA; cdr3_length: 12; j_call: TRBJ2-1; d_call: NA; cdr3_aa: CASSYRENEQFF; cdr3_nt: TGTGCCAGTTCTTACAGGGAGAATGAGCAGTTCTTC
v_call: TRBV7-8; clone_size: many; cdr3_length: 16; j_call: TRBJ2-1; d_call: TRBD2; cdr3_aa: CASSSRGGRAIGEQFF; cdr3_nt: TGTGCCAGCAGCTCACGCGGCGGGAGGGCCATCGGTGAGCAGTTCTTC
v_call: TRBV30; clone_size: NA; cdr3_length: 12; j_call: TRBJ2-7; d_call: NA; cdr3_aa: CAWRHYSYEQYF; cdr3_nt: TGTGCCTGGAGACACTATTCCTACGAGCAGTACTTC
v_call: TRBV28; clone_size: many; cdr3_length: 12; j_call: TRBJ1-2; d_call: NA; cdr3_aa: CASRTDSWGYTF; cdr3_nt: TGTGCCAGCAGAACTGACAGTTGGGGCTACACCTTC
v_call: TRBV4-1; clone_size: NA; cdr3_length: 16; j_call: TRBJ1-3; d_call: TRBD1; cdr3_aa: CASSLAGGRPGNTIYF; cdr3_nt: TGCGCCAGCAGCCTTGCAGGGGGGCGGCCAGGAAACACCATATATTTT
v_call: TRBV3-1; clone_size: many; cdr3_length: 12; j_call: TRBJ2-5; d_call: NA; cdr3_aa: CASSRGLETQYF; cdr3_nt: TGTGCCAGCAGCCGGGGACTGGAGACCCAGTACTTC
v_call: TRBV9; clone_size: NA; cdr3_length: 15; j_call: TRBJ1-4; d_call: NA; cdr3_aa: CASSVEAGRNEKLFF; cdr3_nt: TGTGCCAGCAGCGTAGAAGCGGGAAGAAATGAAAAACTGTTTTTT
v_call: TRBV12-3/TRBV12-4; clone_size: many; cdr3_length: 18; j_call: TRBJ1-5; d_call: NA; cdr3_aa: CASSTSALTRDMALPQHF; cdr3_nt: TGTGCCAGCAGTACGTCCGCTCTAACCCGGGACATGGCACTGCCCCAGCATTTT
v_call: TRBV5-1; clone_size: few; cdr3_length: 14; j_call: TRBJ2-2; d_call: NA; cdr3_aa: CASHLRANTGELFF; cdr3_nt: TGCGCCAGCCACCTGCGTGCGAACACCGGGGAGCTGTTTTTT
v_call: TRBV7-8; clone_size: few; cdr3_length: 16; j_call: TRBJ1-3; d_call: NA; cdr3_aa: CASSLKFGRFNDAIYF; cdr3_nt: TGTGCCAGCAGCTTAAAGTTTGGCAGGTTCAATGACGCCATATATTTT
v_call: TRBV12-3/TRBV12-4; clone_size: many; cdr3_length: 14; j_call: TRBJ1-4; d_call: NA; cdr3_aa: CASGGSTTNEKLFF; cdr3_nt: TGTGCCAGCGGAGGATCAACAACTAATGAAAAACTGTTTTTT
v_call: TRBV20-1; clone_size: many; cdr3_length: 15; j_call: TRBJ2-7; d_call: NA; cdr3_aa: CSARGLDRAPYEQYF; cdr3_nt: TGCAGTGCTAGAGGTTTGGACAGAGCCCCCTACGAGCAGTACTTC
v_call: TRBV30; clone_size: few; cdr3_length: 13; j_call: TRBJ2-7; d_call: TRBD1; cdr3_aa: CAWSRRTGGEQYF; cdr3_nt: TGTGCCTGGAGTCGTAGGACAGGGGGCGAGCAGTACTTC
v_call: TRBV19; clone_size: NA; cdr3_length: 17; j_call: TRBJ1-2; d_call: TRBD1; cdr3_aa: CASSIIGTGVQLYGYTF; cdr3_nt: TGTGCCAGTAGTATTATCGGGACAGGGGTACAGTTGTATGGCTACACCTTC
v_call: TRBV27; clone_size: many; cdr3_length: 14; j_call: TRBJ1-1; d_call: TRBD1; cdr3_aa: CASTQTRGRSEAFF; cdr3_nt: TGTGCCAGCACTCAAACCAGGGGGCGGTCTGAAGCTTTCTTT
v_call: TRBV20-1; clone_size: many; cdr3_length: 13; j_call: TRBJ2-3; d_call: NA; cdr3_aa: CSAISLIGDTQYF; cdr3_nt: TGCAGTGCTATCTCCCTTATAGGAGATACGCAGTATTTT
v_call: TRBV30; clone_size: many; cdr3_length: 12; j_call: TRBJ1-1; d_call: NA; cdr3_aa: CAWRQGNTEAFF; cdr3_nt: TGTGCCTGGAGACAGGGGAACACTGAAGCTTTCTTT
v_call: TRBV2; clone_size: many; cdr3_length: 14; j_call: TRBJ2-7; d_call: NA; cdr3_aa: CASSESGVPYEQYF; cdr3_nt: TGTGCCAGCAGTGAATCTGGAGTGCCCTACGAGCAGTACTTC
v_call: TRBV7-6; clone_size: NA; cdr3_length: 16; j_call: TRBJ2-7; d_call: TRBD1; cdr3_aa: CASSLEVVTGRHEQYF; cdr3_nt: TGTGCCAGCAGCTTAGAGGTAGTGACAGGGCGGCACGAGCAGTACTTC
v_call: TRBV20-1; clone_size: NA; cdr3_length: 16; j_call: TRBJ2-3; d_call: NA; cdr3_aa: CSAYPGVAELTDTQYF; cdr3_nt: TGCAGTGCTTACCCCGGGGTAGCTGAACTCACAGATACGCAGTATTTT
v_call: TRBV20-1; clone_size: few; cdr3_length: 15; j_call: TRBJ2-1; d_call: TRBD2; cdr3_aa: CSARRREGYDNEQFF; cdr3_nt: TGCAGTGCTAGGCGTCGGGAGGGCTATGACAATGAGCAGTTCTTC
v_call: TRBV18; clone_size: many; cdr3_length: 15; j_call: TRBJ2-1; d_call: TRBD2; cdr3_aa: CASSGTSGSLNEQFF; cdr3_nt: TGTGCCAGCTCAGGGACTAGCGGGAGTCTCAATGAGCAGTTCTTC
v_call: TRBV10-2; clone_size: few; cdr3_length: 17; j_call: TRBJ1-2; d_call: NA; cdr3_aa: CASSGGPGRLDNYGYTF; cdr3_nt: TGCGCCAGCAGTGGGGGGCCAGGACGTCTAGATAACTATGGCTACACCTTC
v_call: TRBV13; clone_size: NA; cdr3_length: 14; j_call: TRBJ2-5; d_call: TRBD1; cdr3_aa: CASRKDRLQETQYF; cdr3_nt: TGTGCCAGCCGGAAGGACAGGCTACAAGAGACCCAGTACTTC
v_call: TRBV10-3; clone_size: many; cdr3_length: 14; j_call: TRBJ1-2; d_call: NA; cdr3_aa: CAIREDSGRSVYTF; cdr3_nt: TGTGCCATCAGAGAAGATTCAGGGAGAAGCGTCTACACCTTC
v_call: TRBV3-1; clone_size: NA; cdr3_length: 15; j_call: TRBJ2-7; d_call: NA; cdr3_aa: CASSRSALSTREQYF; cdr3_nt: TGTGCCAGCAGCCGCTCGGCCCTATCCACTCGCGAGCAGTACTTC
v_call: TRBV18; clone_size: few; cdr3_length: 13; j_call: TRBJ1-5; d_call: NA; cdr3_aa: CASSGQRDQPQHF; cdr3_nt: TGTGCCAGCTCAGGACAGCGGGATCAGCCCCAGCATTTT
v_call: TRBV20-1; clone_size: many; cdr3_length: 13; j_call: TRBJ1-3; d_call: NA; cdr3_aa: CSARPVSGNTIYF; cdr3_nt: TGCAGTGCAAGACCGGTCTCTGGAAACACCATATATTTT
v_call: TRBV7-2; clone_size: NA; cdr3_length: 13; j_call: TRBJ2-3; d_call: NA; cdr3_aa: CASSPQTRGTQYF; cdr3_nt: TGTGCCAGCAGCCCCCAGACCCGGGGAACGCAGTATTTT
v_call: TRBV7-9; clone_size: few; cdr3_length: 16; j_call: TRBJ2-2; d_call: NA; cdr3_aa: CASSFPLTGNTGELFF; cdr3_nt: TGTGCCAGCAGCTTTCCCTTAACGGGGAACACCGGGGAGCTGTTTTTT
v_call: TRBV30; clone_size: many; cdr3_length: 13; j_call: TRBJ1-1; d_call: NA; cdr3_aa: CAWSVSRNTEAFF; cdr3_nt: TGTGCCTGGTCGGTATCACGGAACACTGAAGCTTTCTTT
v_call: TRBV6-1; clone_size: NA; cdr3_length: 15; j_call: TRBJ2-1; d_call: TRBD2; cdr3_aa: CASSEFLAVNNEQFF; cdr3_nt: TGTGCCAGCAGTGAATTTCTAGCGGTGAACAATGAGCAGTTCTTC
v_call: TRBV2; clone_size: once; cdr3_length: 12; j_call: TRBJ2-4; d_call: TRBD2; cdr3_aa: CATRDYKNIQYF; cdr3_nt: TGTGCCACCAGGGACTACAAAAACATTCAGTACTTC
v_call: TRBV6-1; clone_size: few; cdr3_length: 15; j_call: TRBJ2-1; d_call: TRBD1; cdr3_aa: CASSEDPGGHNEQFF; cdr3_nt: TGTGCCAGCAGCGAAGACCCAGGGGGTCACAATGAGCAGTTCTTC
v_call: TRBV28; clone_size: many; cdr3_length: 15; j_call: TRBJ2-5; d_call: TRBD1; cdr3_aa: CASSLSGTAQETQYF; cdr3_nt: TGTGCCAGCAGTTTATCGGGGACAGCCCAAGAGACCCAGTACTTC
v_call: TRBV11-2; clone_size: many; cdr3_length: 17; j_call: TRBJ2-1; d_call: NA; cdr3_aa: CASSPISSQGAYNEQFF; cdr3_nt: TGTGCCAGCAGCCCCATCTCATCTCAGGGAGCCTACAATGAGCAGTTCTTC